The rows below give T cell receptor beta chains drawn from one sample of a study of T cell changes during pregnancy in multiple sclerosis. Profiling relied on immunoSEQ multiplex PCR, and the TCRdb table lists in-frame clones only, not all of them. Of about 20,000 clones detected, 89% appear once; the ten largest clones hold 7.5%. The specimen was CD8+ T cells from peripheral blood mononuclear cells, collected in the second trimester of pregnancy. These receptors were obtained from a female donor in good health, enrolled as a control in a pregnancy study. Each CDR3 is given with its conserved first and last residue. A D gene is named only where the DNA matches it firmly. Not all rows give a size; the values are once, few, many and, for expanded clones, a class.

V: TRBV28; D: TRBD1; J: TRBJ2-5; size: NA; CDR3: CASSFGDRETQYF; DNA: TGTGCCAGCAGTTTCGGGGACAGGGAGACCCAGTACTTC
V: TRBV5-1; D: TRBD2; J: TRBJ2-1; size: NA; CDR3: CASSGLAGGSYNEQFF; DNA: TGCGCCAGCAGCGGATTAGCGGGAGGGTCCTACAATGAGCAGTTCTTC
V: TRBV6-1; D: TRBD2; J: TRBJ2-7; size: NA; CDR3: CASSELAENTYEQYF; DNA: TGTGCCAGCAGTGAGCTAGCGGAGAATACCTACGAGCAGTACTTC
V: TRBV7-9; D: TRBD1; J: TRBJ2-7; size: NA; CDR3: CASSLTGQVDSYEQYF; DNA: TGTGCCAGCAGCTTAACCGGACAGGTCGATTCCTACGAGCAGTACTTC
V: TRBV27; D: TRBD2; J: TRBJ2-5; size: NA; CDR3: CASSLVLAGGQETQYF; DNA: TGTGCCAGCAGTTTAGTTCTAGCGGGGGGCCAAGAGACCCAGTACTTC
V: TRBV9; D: NA; J: TRBJ2-7; size: once; CDR3: CASSVVTAYEQYF; DNA: TGTGCCAGCAGCGTAGTGACAGCCTACGAGCAGTACTTC
V: TRBV29-1; D: NA; J: TRBJ1-1; size: NA; CDR3: CSVGGDISNTEAFF; DNA: TGCAGCGTTGGGGGCGACATATCGAACACTGAAGCTTTCTTT
V: TRBV10-1; D: NA; J: TRBJ2-5; size: NA; CDR3: CASSEGSIQYF; DNA: TGCGCCAGCAGTGAAGGGAGCATCCAGTACTTC
V: TRBV28; D: NA; J: TRBJ1-5; size: NA; CDR3: CASSAEQGRSNQPQHF; DNA: TGTGCCAGCAGTGCAGAACAGGGAAGGAGCAATCAGCCCCAGCATTTT
V: TRBV5-1; D: TRBD1; J: TRBJ2-3; size: NA; CDR3: CASSLGQGGDTNTQYF; DNA: TGCGCCAGCAGCCTCGGACAGGGCGGAGACACGAATACGCAGTATTTT
V: TRBV10-3; D: NA; J: TRBJ1-2; size: NA; CDR3: CATNGGRVYGYTF; DNA: TGTGCCACCAACGGAGGGCGTGTCTATGGCTACACCTTC
V: TRBV6-4; D: NA; J: TRBJ2-1; size: once; CDR3: CASSATSTEQFF; DNA: TGTGCCAGCAGTGCGACTAGTACTGAGCAGTTCTTC
V: TRBV6-5; D: TRBD2; J: TRBJ2-7; size: NA; CDR3: CASSSSGETYEQYF; DNA: TGTGCCAGCAGTTCTAGCGGGGAGACCTACGAGCAGTACTTC
V: TRBV5-4; D: NA; J: TRBJ1-2; size: NA; CDR3: CASSLDRDYGYTF; DNA: TGTGCCAGCAGCTTGGACAGGGACTATGGCTACACCTTC
V: TRBV6-6; D: NA; J: TRBJ1-1; size: once; CDR3: CASSYGAGAEDTEAFF; DNA: TGTGCCAGCAGTTACGGGGCAGGGGCTGAGGACACTGAAGCTTTCTTT